The rows below give T cell receptor beta chains drawn from one sample of a study of blood T cell repertoires in COVID-19. The table came from immunoSEQ multiplex PCR; TCRdb's copy has only in-frame clones and leaves some out. The sample lists 150,000 or so clones, around nine tenths occurring once. The material sequenced was peripheral blood. These receptors were collected from a woman in her seventies with COVID-19, enrolled during active disease. Each CDR3 is given with its conserved first and last residue. D genes are given only for firm matches. Clone size is stated in some rows and not others, as once, few, many or a class when expanded.

v_gene: TRBV9; d_gene: NA; abundance: NA; j_gene: TRBJ1-2; CDR3aa: CASSVFGGNYGYTF; CDR3nt: TGTGCCAGCAGCGTATTCGGGGGTAACTATGGCTACACCTTC
v_gene: TRBV7-8; d_gene: TRBD1; abundance: NA; j_gene: TRBJ2-1; CDR3aa: CASSLRAGGSNEQFF; CDR3nt: TGTGCCAGCAGCTTAAGGGCAGGGGGCTCGAATGAGCAGTTCTTC
v_gene: TRBV5-6; d_gene: NA; abundance: NA; j_gene: TRBJ1-1; CDR3aa: CASSFPTNRQTEAFF; CDR3nt: TGTGCCAGCAGCTTCCCCACCAATAGACAGACTGAAGCTTTCTTT
v_gene: TRBV7-2; d_gene: NA; abundance: NA; j_gene: TRBJ2-6; CDR3aa: CASSSSGVPGANVLTF; CDR3nt: TGTGCCAGCAGCTCCTCGGGGGTACCTGGGGCCAACGTCCTGACTTTC
v_gene: TRBV7-9; d_gene: TRBD1; abundance: few; j_gene: TRBJ1-2; CDR3aa: CASSRDRGEYGYTF; CDR3nt: TGTGCCAGCAGCCGCGACAGGGGGGAGTATGGCTACACCTTC
v_gene: TRBV5-4; d_gene: NA; abundance: NA; j_gene: TRBJ2-3; CDR3aa: CASSLPGTDTQYF; CDR3nt: TGTGCCAGCAGCTTGCCCGGGACAGATACGCAGTATTTT
v_gene: TRBV2; d_gene: TRBD1; abundance: NA; j_gene: TRBJ1-2; CDR3aa: CASSDETGFGGYTF; CDR3nt: TGTGCCAGCAGCGATGAGACAGGGTTCGGAGGCTACACCTTC
v_gene: TRBV7-9; d_gene: NA; abundance: NA; j_gene: TRBJ1-4; CDR3aa: CASSQSRAGVEKLFF; CDR3nt: TGTGCCAGCAGCCAGAGCAGGGCAGGAGTCGAAAAACTGTTTTTT
v_gene: TRBV6-5; d_gene: NA; abundance: NA; j_gene: TRBJ2-5; CDR3aa: CASRSSGGETQYF; CDR3nt: TGTGCCAGCCGGTCCTCAGGAGGAGAGACCCAGTACTTC
v_gene: TRBV2; d_gene: NA; abundance: once; j_gene: TRBJ1-2; CDR3aa: CASGGGVRNYGYTF; CDR3nt: TGTGCCAGCGGGGGAGGGGTTCGTAACTATGGCTACACCTTC
v_gene: TRBV5-8; d_gene: NA; abundance: NA; j_gene: TRBJ2-5; CDR3aa: CASSLMPRVEETQYF; CDR3nt: TGTGCCAGCAGCTTGATGCCCCGAGTCGAAGAGACCCAGTACTTC
v_gene: TRBV19; d_gene: TRBD1; abundance: NA; j_gene: TRBJ2-7; CDR3aa: CASSTSGTASYEQYF; CDR3nt: TGTGCCAGTAGTACTTCCGGGACAGCCTCCTACGAGCAGTACTTC
v_gene: TRBV19; d_gene: NA; abundance: NA; j_gene: TRBJ1-3; CDR3aa: CASKRTGNSGNTIYF; CDR3nt: TGTGCCAGTAAAAGGACGGGGAACTCTGGAAACACCATATATTTT
v_gene: TRBV3-1/TRBV3-2; d_gene: NA; abundance: NA; j_gene: TRBJ1-4; CDR3aa: CASSQRSQSNEKLFF; CDR3nt: TGTGCCAGCAGCCAGCGGAGTCAGAGTAATGAAAAACTGTTTTTT
v_gene: TRBV3-1/TRBV3-2; d_gene: NA; abundance: NA; j_gene: TRBJ1-3; CDR3aa: CASSPRPGGDLSGNTIYF; CDR3nt: TGTGCCAGCAGCCCACGGCCCGGGGGGGATCTCTCTGGAAACACCATATATTTT
v_gene: TRBV5-6; d_gene: NA; abundance: NA; j_gene: TRBJ2-3; CDR3aa: CASSLAGRDNTQYF; CDR3nt: TGTGCCAGCAGCTTGGCGGGCAGGGACAATACGCAGTATTTT
v_gene: TRBV5-4; d_gene: TRBD2; abundance: NA; j_gene: TRBJ2-7; CDR3aa: CASSLSPTSVPYEQYF; CDR3nt: TGTGCCAGCAGCTTGTCGCCGACTAGCGTCCCCTACGAGCAGTACTTC
v_gene: TRBV5-1; d_gene: TRBD2; abundance: NA; j_gene: TRBJ2-1; CDR3aa: CASTPLAGGPSEQFF; CDR3nt: TGCGCCAGCACCCCCCTAGCGGGGGGGCCAAGTGAGCAGTTCTTC
v_gene: TRBV11-2; d_gene: TRBD1; abundance: NA; j_gene: TRBJ1-1; CDR3aa: CASSLTGTGRKSTEAFF; CDR3nt: TGTGCCAGCAGCCTCACGGGGACAGGGAGGAAGAGCACTGAAGCTTTCTTT
v_gene: TRBV30; d_gene: NA; abundance: NA; j_gene: TRBJ2-3; CDR3aa: CAWSVSPRGTDTQYF; CDR3nt: TGTGCCTGGAGTGTATCCCCCCGGGGTACAGATACGCAGTATTTT
v_gene: TRBV3-1/TRBV3-2; d_gene: TRBD2; abundance: NA; j_gene: TRBJ2-2; CDR3aa: CASARTSGGAGTGELFF; CDR3nt: TGTGCCAGCGCCCGGACTAGCGGGGGGGCGGGAACCGGGGAGCTGTTTTTT
v_gene: TRBV29-1; d_gene: NA; abundance: NA; j_gene: TRBJ1-1; CDR3aa: CSVGVRTGLNTEAFF; CDR3nt: TGCAGCGTTGGGGTCCGAACAGGATTGAACACTGAAGCTTTCTTT
v_gene: TRBV4-1; d_gene: NA; abundance: NA; j_gene: TRBJ1-6; CDR3aa: CASSQDSSDSPLHF; CDR3nt: TGCGCCAGCAGCCAAGATTCGTCGGATTCACCCCTCCACTTT
v_gene: TRBV5-5; d_gene: TRBD1; abundance: NA; j_gene: TRBJ2-1; CDR3aa: CASSLYRDRNEQFF; CDR3nt: TGTGCCAGCAGCTTGTACAGGGACAGAAATGAGCAGTTCTTC
v_gene: TRBV7-3; d_gene: NA; abundance: NA; j_gene: TRBJ1-6; CDR3aa: CASSGQRSSPLHF; CDR3nt: TGTGCCAGCAGCGGACAACGAAGTTCACCCCTCCACTTT
v_gene: TRBV5-1; d_gene: NA; abundance: NA; j_gene: TRBJ2-7; CDR3aa: CASSLAFDEQYF; CDR3nt: TGCGCCAGCAGCTTGGCCTTCGACGAGCAGTACTTC
v_gene: TRBV9; d_gene: TRBD1; abundance: NA; j_gene: TRBJ1-1; CDR3aa: CASSVDRGGTEAFF; CDR3nt: TGTGCCAGCAGCGTCGACAGGGGAGGCACTGAAGCTTTCTTT
v_gene: TRBV19; d_gene: TRBD1; abundance: NA; j_gene: TRBJ1-1; CDR3aa: CASTRTGGKNTEAFF; CDR3nt: TGTGCCAGTACCCGGACAGGGGGCAAGAACACTGAAGCTTTCTTT
v_gene: TRBV5-1; d_gene: TRBD1; abundance: once; j_gene: TRBJ2-7; CDR3aa: CASRPGTGPYEQYF; CDR3nt: TGCGCCAGCAGGCCCGGGACAGGTCCCTACGAGCAGTACTTC
v_gene: TRBV30; d_gene: NA; abundance: NA; j_gene: TRBJ2-7; CDR3aa: CAWSPLAHSYEQYF; CDR3nt: TGTGCCTGGAGCCCCCTAGCGCACTCCTACGAGCAGTACTTC
v_gene: TRBV9; d_gene: NA; abundance: NA; j_gene: TRBJ1-6; CDR3aa: CASSVVDNSPLHF; CDR3nt: TGTGCCAGCAGCGTAGTCGATAATTCACCCCTCCACTTT
v_gene: TRBV15; d_gene: NA; abundance: NA; j_gene: TRBJ2-3; CDR3aa: CATSRGLSTDTQYF; CDR3nt: TGTGCCACCAGCAGAGGGCTTAGCACAGATACGCAGTATTTT
v_gene: TRBV4-1; d_gene: NA; abundance: NA; j_gene: TRBJ1-2; CDR3aa: CASSLTKTGENYGYTF; CDR3nt: TGCGCCAGCAGCCTTACGAAGACGGGAGAGAACTATGGCTACACCTTC
v_gene: TRBV30; d_gene: NA; abundance: NA; j_gene: TRBJ1-3; CDR3aa: CAWSVGALSGNTIYF; CDR3nt: TGTGCCTGGAGTGTTGGGGCACTATCTGGAAACACCATATATTTT
v_gene: TRBV5-1; d_gene: NA; abundance: NA; j_gene: TRBJ2-7; CDR3aa: CASSLISAESYEQYF; CDR3nt: TGCGCCAGCAGCTTGATCTCGGCGGAATCCTACGAGCAGTACTTC
v_gene: TRBV30; d_gene: TRBD2; abundance: NA; j_gene: TRBJ2-2; CDR3aa: CASGGITGNRNTGELFF; CDR3nt: TGTGCCTCGGGGGGAATCACAGGAAACCGGAACACCGGGGAGCTGTTTTTT